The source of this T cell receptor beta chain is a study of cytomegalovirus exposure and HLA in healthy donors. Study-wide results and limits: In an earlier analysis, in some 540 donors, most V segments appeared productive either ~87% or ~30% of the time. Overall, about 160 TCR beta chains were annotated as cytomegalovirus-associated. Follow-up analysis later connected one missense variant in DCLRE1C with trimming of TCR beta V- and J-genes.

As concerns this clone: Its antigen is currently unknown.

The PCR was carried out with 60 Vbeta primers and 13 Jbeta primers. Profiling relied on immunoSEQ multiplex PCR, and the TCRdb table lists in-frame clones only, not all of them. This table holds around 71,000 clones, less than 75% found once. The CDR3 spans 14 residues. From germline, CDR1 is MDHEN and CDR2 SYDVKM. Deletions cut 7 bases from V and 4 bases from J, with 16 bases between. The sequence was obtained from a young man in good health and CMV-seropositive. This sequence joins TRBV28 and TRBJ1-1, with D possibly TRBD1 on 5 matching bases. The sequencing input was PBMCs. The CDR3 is CASTISGRGTEAFF. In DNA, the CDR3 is TGTGCCAGCACGATTTCAGGGAGGGGCACTGAAGCTTTCTTT.